The T cell receptor (beta chain) described here comes from a study of cytomegalovirus exposure and HLA in healthy donors. General observations from the study: There were several of the most significant clusters that appeared linked to common viral pathogens in a later analysis. In terms of immune exposure information, only CMV serostatus was available. Sequences of the TCR beta chain were said to predict the HLA-A and HLA-B alleles of most subjects accurately.

On this clone itself: What it binds is not known.

PCR involved 60 Vbeta and 13 Jbeta primers. The data were produced by immunoSEQ multiplex PCR, yet TCRdb's version contains in-frame clones alone and is incomplete. The sample shows over 200,000 clones, 70% to 85% of them seen only once. The V and J ends lost 4 bases and 4 bases, in that order; junction bases with no gene match: 10. The CDR3 length is 16 residues. Germline lookup yields CDR1 MNHNS and CDR2 SASEGT. The source is a male donor in good health and CMV-seronegative. Sequencing was carried out using PBMCs. The V and J genes are TRBV6-1 and TRBJ2-7, with 10 nucleotides matching TRBD1. CDR3 sequence: CASSASPTGGSYEQYF. CDR3 nucleotide sequence: TGTGCCAGCAGTGCCTCGCCGACAGGGGGCTCGTACGAGCAGTACTTC.